The rows below give T cell receptor beta chains drawn from one sample of a study of blood T cells in healthy people across ages. TCRdb fed the 5' RACE reads into MiXCR, producing one record per CDR3 protein. The table has approximately 680,000 distinct CDR3 sequences, about 34% seen once. Sequences were obtained from blood. These receptors were collected from an elderly woman in good health. Each CDR3 is given with its conserved first and last residue. Each record gives: clone size, J gene, D gene, V gene, CDR3 DNA, CDR3 protein. D genes are given only for firm matches. The listing skips clone size in some rows; elsewhere it reads once, few, many or a size class.

clone size: NA; J gene: TRBJ2-4; D gene: NA; V gene: TRBV18; CDR3 DNA: TGTGCCAGCTCCCCGAAAGGCCAAAACATTCAGTACTTC; CDR3 protein: CASSPKGQNIQYF
clone size: many; J gene: TRBJ1-6; D gene: TRBD1; V gene: TRBV5-6; CDR3 DNA: TGTGCCAGCAGCTTGGCCGGAGGGACAGGGATGGGGACGGCTAATTCACCCCTCCACTTT; CDR3 protein: CASSLAGGTGMGTANSPLHF
clone size: many; J gene: TRBJ2-7; D gene: TRBD1; V gene: TRBV10-3; CDR3 DNA: TGTGCCATCAGATCGGGACAGGGGGATTTGGACGAGCAGTACTTC; CDR3 protein: CAIRSGQGDLDEQYF
clone size: many; J gene: TRBJ2-3; D gene: NA; V gene: TRBV5-1; CDR3 DNA: TGTGCCAGCAGCTCTTTAGGGGGGGGCACAGATACGCAGTATTTT; CDR3 protein: CASSSLGGGTDTQYF
clone size: many; J gene: TRBJ2-3; D gene: TRBD2; V gene: TRBV6-6; CDR3 DNA: TGTGCCAGCAGTCCCACTAGCGGGGGGCCCGGATATCAGTATTTT; CDR3 protein: CASSPTSGGPGYQYF
clone size: many; J gene: TRBJ2-5; D gene: NA; V gene: TRBV18; CDR3 DNA: TGTGCCAGCTCACCACCGGAACAGGGAAGTTTCGGAGAGACCCAGTACTTC; CDR3 protein: CASSPPEQGSFGETQYF
clone size: NA; J gene: TRBJ2-1; D gene: TRBD2; V gene: TRBV6-2/TRBV6-3; CDR3 DNA: TGTGCCAGCAGCCGACGGGTAGCGGGATACAATGAGCAGTTCTTC; CDR3 protein: CASSRRVAGYNEQFF
clone size: once; J gene: TRBJ2-5; D gene: NA; V gene: TRBV20-1; CDR3 DNA: TGCAGTGCGCGCCCATTTGGTCAGGGCTCGGGTAGAGAGACCCAGTACTTC; CDR3 protein: CSARPFGQGSGRETQYF
clone size: many; J gene: TRBJ2-3; D gene: NA; V gene: TRBV20-1; CDR3 DNA: TGCAGTGCGGTCAAGGGGATGGATCGCACAGATACGCAGTATTTT; CDR3 protein: CSAVKGMDRTDTQYF
clone size: many; J gene: TRBJ1-2; D gene: TRBD1; V gene: TRBV4-2; CDR3 DNA: TGTGCCAGCAGCCCGATATTACCGGGACAGGGGACGGATGGCTACACCTTC; CDR3 protein: CASSPILPGQGTDGYTF
clone size: few; J gene: TRBJ1-5; D gene: NA; V gene: TRBV5-6; CDR3 DNA: TGTGCCAGCAGCGTTAGGGGGATAGGTCAGCCCCAGCATTTT; CDR3 protein: CASSVRGIGQPQHF
clone size: NA; J gene: TRBJ2-2; D gene: TRBD1; V gene: TRBV7-9; CDR3 DNA: TGTGCCAGCAGCTTAGCGGACAGGGGTACCGGGGAGCTGTTTTTT; CDR3 protein: CASSLADRGTGELFF
clone size: NA; J gene: TRBJ2-5; D gene: NA; V gene: TRBV12-3/TRBV12-4; CDR3 DNA: TGTGCCAGCGGTTCGTGGGCAGAGACCCAGTACTTC; CDR3 protein: CASGSWAETQYF
clone size: NA; J gene: TRBJ2-7; D gene: NA; V gene: TRBV20-1; CDR3 DNA: TGCAGTGCTAGTTCGGCGAGAGTATCCGAGCAGTACTTC; CDR3 protein: CSASSARVSEQYF
clone size: NA; J gene: TRBJ2-1; D gene: NA; V gene: TRBV7-2; CDR3 DNA: TGTGCCAGCAGCGCCGCTTTAGCGCAAAAAGGAGGCAATGAGCAGTTCTTC; CDR3 protein: CASSAALAQKGGNEQFF
clone size: many; J gene: TRBJ2-5; D gene: TRBD1; V gene: TRBV19; CDR3 DNA: TGTGCCAGTACCTCGACAGGGAGTGTGGGGACCCAGTACTTC; CDR3 protein: CASTSTGSVGTQYF
clone size: few; J gene: TRBJ1-1; D gene: NA; V gene: TRBV5-1; CDR3 DNA: TGCGCCAGCAGCCGTAACTCGAACACTGAAGCTTTCTTT; CDR3 protein: CASSRNSNTEAFF
clone size: NA; J gene: TRBJ2-7; D gene: NA; V gene: TRBV4-3; CDR3 DNA: TGCGCCAGCAGCCCCTCCTCATCGTATATCTCCTACGAGCAGTACTTC; CDR3 protein: CASSPSSSYISYEQYF
clone size: NA; J gene: TRBJ1-1; D gene: NA; V gene: TRBV6-2/TRBV6-3; CDR3 DNA: TGTGCCAGCAACCTTAGAGGGGGACGGACTGAAGCTTTCTTT; CDR3 protein: CASNLRGGRTEAFF
clone size: many; J gene: TRBJ2-7; D gene: TRBD2; V gene: TRBV11-2; CDR3 DNA: TGTGCCAGCGTTTATGCGGGGGGGGAGTACTTC; CDR3 protein: CASVYAGGEYF
clone size: many; J gene: TRBJ2-7; D gene: TRBD1; V gene: TRBV6-2/TRBV6-3; CDR3 DNA: TGTGCCAGCAGTTACTCGACAGGACAGGTCTCTCTCGAGCAGTACTTC; CDR3 protein: CASSYSTGQVSLEQYF
clone size: many; J gene: TRBJ2-1; D gene: NA; V gene: TRBV7-2; CDR3 DNA: TGTGCCAGCAGCTTAAGGCAGGGTGACAATGAGCAGTTCTTC; CDR3 protein: CASSLRQGDNEQFF
clone size: many; J gene: TRBJ2-7; D gene: NA; V gene: TRBV12-3/TRBV12-4; CDR3 DNA: TGTGCCAGCAGTTTACGAGGGGGGGCCAAAAAGCAGTACTTC; CDR3 protein: CASSLRGGAKKQYF
clone size: many; J gene: TRBJ1-4; D gene: NA; V gene: TRBV5-1; CDR3 DNA: TGCGCCAGCAGCTTGGAGGCAGACACTAATGAAAAACTGTTTTTT; CDR3 protein: CASSLEADTNEKLFF
clone size: NA; J gene: TRBJ1-1; D gene: NA; V gene: TRBV6-6; CDR3 DNA: TGTGCCAGCAGCTACCAGGGACAGAACACTGAAGCTTTCTTT; CDR3 protein: CASSYQGQNTEAFF
clone size: NA; J gene: TRBJ1-2; D gene: TRBD1; V gene: TRBV4-3; CDR3 DNA: TGCGCCAGCAGCCAAGAACGACAGGGGTCCGAGGGCTACACCTTC; CDR3 protein: CASSQERQGSEGYTF
clone size: many; J gene: TRBJ2-3; D gene: NA; V gene: TRBV5-1; CDR3 DNA: TGCGCCAGCAGCCGAGACACCTTTGGGGATACGCAGTATTTT; CDR3 protein: CASSRDTFGDTQYF
clone size: NA; J gene: TRBJ2-7; D gene: NA; V gene: TRBV14; CDR3 DNA: TGTGTCAGCAGCCATCCCAGACTAGATCGCTCCTACAATGAGCAGTACTTC; CDR3 protein: CVSSHPRLDRSYNEQYF
clone size: many; J gene: TRBJ2-3; D gene: NA; V gene: TRBV29-1; CDR3 DNA: TGCAGCGTGAACACTCCTAGCGCCCGCAGCACAGATACGCAGTATTTT; CDR3 protein: CSVNTPSARSTDTQYF
clone size: NA; J gene: TRBJ2-1; D gene: NA; V gene: TRBV7-3; CDR3 DNA: TGTGCCAGCAGCTCCGGGTCTACCCCGGAGACCCAGTTCTTC; CDR3 protein: CASSSGSTPETQFF
clone size: few; J gene: TRBJ1-5; D gene: NA; V gene: TRBV12-3/TRBV12-4; CDR3 DNA: TGTGCCAGCAGTTTGGGTGGGGGGCCCAATCAGCCCCAGCATTTT; CDR3 protein: CASSLGGGPNQPQHF
clone size: many; J gene: TRBJ1-5; D gene: NA; V gene: TRBV5-1; CDR3 DNA: TGCGCCAGCAGCCTGGGGGGGCAAAGTCAGCCCCAGCATTTT; CDR3 protein: CASSLGGQSQPQHF
clone size: many; J gene: TRBJ2-3; D gene: NA; V gene: TRBV7-2; CDR3 DNA: TGTGCCAGCAGCAGCGACCAGGGTGCAGATACGCAGTATTTT; CDR3 protein: CASSSDQGADTQYF
clone size: many; J gene: TRBJ2-7; D gene: TRBD2; V gene: TRBV9; CDR3 DNA: TGTGCCAGCAGCGTAGGGGGACGGGCTAGCGGGGTAACCTCCTACGAGCAGTACTTC; CDR3 protein: CASSVGGRASGVTSYEQYF
clone size: many; J gene: TRBJ2-3; D gene: NA; V gene: TRBV20-1; CDR3 DNA: TGCAGTGCCCATAGGGACTCAACAGATACGCAGTATTTT; CDR3 protein: CSAHRDSTDTQYF
clone size: many; J gene: TRBJ2-3; D gene: NA; V gene: TRBV20-1; CDR3 DNA: TGCAGTGCTAGCCCACGGGGGTATAGCACAGATACGCAGTATTTT; CDR3 protein: CSASPRGYSTDTQYF
clone size: many; J gene: TRBJ2-3; D gene: NA; V gene: TRBV5-5; CDR3 DNA: TGTGCCAGCAGCTTGGGCAGGACCCTCGGCACAGATACGCAGTATTTT; CDR3 protein: CASSLGRTLGTDTQYF
clone size: many; J gene: TRBJ1-2; D gene: NA; V gene: TRBV7-8; CDR3 DNA: TGTGCCAGCAGCTTAGAGGGGACGGTAGCTAACTATGGCTACACCTTC; CDR3 protein: CASSLEGTVANYGYTF
clone size: many; J gene: TRBJ1-5; D gene: TRBD1; V gene: TRBV30; CDR3 DNA: TGTGCCTGGAGTCCAACCCGTGACAGGGGACGCAATCAGCCCCAGCATTTT; CDR3 protein: CAWSPTRDRGRNQPQHF
clone size: NA; J gene: TRBJ2-7; D gene: TRBD2; V gene: TRBV5-6; CDR3 DNA: TGTGCCAGCAGCTTGAGGCGGGGGGAGATCCAGTACTTC; CDR3 protein: CASSLRRGEIQYF
clone size: many; J gene: TRBJ2-1; D gene: TRBD2; V gene: TRBV11-2; CDR3 DNA: TGTGCCAGCAGCTTAGTCCCGGGGGGGGGTTACAATGAGCAGTTCTTC; CDR3 protein: CASSLVPGGGYNEQFF
clone size: NA; J gene: TRBJ1-2; D gene: NA; V gene: TRBV18; CDR3 DNA: TGTGCCAGCTCACCAACGACGGGGGAAGGCTACACCTTC; CDR3 protein: CASSPTTGEGYTF
clone size: many; J gene: TRBJ1-2; D gene: NA; V gene: TRBV20-1; CDR3 DNA: TGCAGTGCCAGGACAGCTCCCTATGGCTACACCTTC; CDR3 protein: CSARTAPYGYTF
clone size: many; J gene: TRBJ2-1; D gene: TRBD1; V gene: TRBV29-1; CDR3 DNA: TGCAGCGTCGCGGGACAGGGTCACAATGAGCAGTTCTTC; CDR3 protein: CSVAGQGHNEQFF
clone size: many; J gene: TRBJ2-5; D gene: NA; V gene: TRBV12-3/TRBV12-4; CDR3 DNA: TGTGCCAGCAGTTTCTCCGGCCCAGGTCGAGAGACCCAGTACTTC; CDR3 protein: CASSFSGPGRETQYF
clone size: NA; J gene: TRBJ2-3; D gene: NA; V gene: TRBV2; CDR3 DNA: TGTGCCAGCAGGCTAGTTAGCACAGATACGCAGTATTTT; CDR3 protein: CASRLVSTDTQYF
clone size: many; J gene: TRBJ2-7; D gene: NA; V gene: TRBV18; CDR3 DNA: TGTGCCAGCTCAACTGTACCCTACGAGCAGTACTTC; CDR3 protein: CASSTVPYEQYF